This TCR beta chain appears in the sequencing data of a study of blood T cell repertoires in COVID-19. Whole-study context: Some COVID-19 samples were acute and others convalescent; all came from the United States, Italy and Spain.

This CDR3 has 16 residues. V shed 2 bases and J 7 bases; nucleotides not matched to a gene: 11. In germline, CDR1 is SGHDT, CDR2 YYEEEE. In the authors' methods: Estimation of nucleated cell counts relied on the amplification of reference gene primers. The protocol was immunoSEQ multiplex PCR, while the TCRdb copy is restricted to in-frame clones and leaves out a portion. V, J and clone size reflect that table, while D and trimming were determined from the DNA. The sample includes about 400,000 clones, around nine tenths of them seen just once. The cohort comprised adults aged roughly 18 to 100 years residing in about 25 US areas. Categorization into cohorts depended on clinical history that participants reported.

This rearrangement joins TRBV5-6 to TRBJ2-1; TRBD2 matches 8 bases. This receptor was obtained from a woman aged 45-65 years who had recovered from COVID-19. Material for sequencing was PBMCs or T cells enriched from blood (not recorded which). The CDR3 protein is CASSLPTGRVLNEQFF. The DNA for the CDR3 is TGTGCCAGCAGCTTACCTACCGGGAGGGTGCTAAATGAGCAGTTCTTC. The full variable domain, rest sourced from reference TRBV5-6 and TRBJ2-1, is DAGVTQSPTHLIKTRGQQVTLRCSPKSGHDTVSWYQQALGQGPQFIFQYYEEEERQRGNFPDRFSGHQFPNYSSELNVNALLLGDSALYLCASSLPTGRVLNEQFFGPGTRLTVL.